A selection of T cell receptor beta chains follows, all from one sample in a study of blood T cell repertoires in COVID-19. Sequencing was performed with immunoSEQ multiplex PCR; in TCRdb, only in-frame clones are kept and a portion is missing. Of 65,000 or so clones in the sample, approximately 73% are singletons; the top ten hold over 5%. The sample was peripheral blood. The receptors originated from a woman aged 50 to 60 with active or convalescent COVID-19. Each CDR3 is given with its conserved first and last residue. The order of the fields is J gene, D gene, V gene, clone size, CDR3 protein, CDR3 DNA. D genes are given only for firm matches. Only some rows state a clone size, as once, few, many or a class for expanded clones.

>TRBJ1-6|.|TRBV4-1|.
CASSRLGLMFGSPLHF
TGCGCCAGCAGCCGTTTGGGCCTCATGTTCGGTTCACCCCTCCACTTT
>TRBJ2-1|.|TRBV19|.
CASSIGTVPDNEQFF
TGTGCCAGTAGTATAGGGACAGTTCCTGACAATGAGCAGTTCTTC
>TRBJ2-7|.|TRBV7-8|.
CASSLETGITYEQYF
TGTGCCAGCAGCTTAGAGACAGGCATAACCTACGAGCAGTACTTC
>TRBJ2-7|.|TRBV4-2|few
CASSQERGYEQYF
TGTGCCAGCAGCCAAGAAAGGGGGTACGAGCAGTACTTC
>TRBJ2-1|TRBD2|TRBV10-3|.
CAISESTSGSYEQFF
TGTGCCATCAGTGAGTCTACTAGCGGGAGCTATGAGCAGTTCTTC
>TRBJ2-3|TRBD2|TRBV19|.
CASRRTSGSADTQYF
TGTGCCAGTAGAAGGACTAGCGGGAGTGCAGATACGCAGTATTTT
>TRBJ1-1|TRBD1|TRBV7-8|.
CASSLGITGGADTEAFF
TGTGCCAGCAGCTTAGGGATAACAGGGGGCGCGGACACTGAAGCTTTCTTT
>TRBJ1-2|.|TRBV5-6|.
CASSLAGPAGAYGYTF
TGTGCCAGCAGCTTGGCAGGTCCCGCTGGCGCCTATGGCTACACCTTC
>TRBJ1-1|.|TRBV5-1|.
CASRTSGVATEAFF
TGCGCCAGCAGAACATCAGGGGTCGCAACTGAAGCTTTCTTT
>TRBJ2-3|TRBD2|TRBV4-1|.
CASSQGRTSGRGADTQYF
TGCGCCAGCAGCCAAGGGCGAACTAGCGGGAGGGGTGCAGATACGCAGTATTTT
>TRBJ1-1|TRBD1|TRBV5-1|.
CASSSGQGKTEAFF
TGCGCCAGCAGCTCGGGACAGGGGAAAACTGAAGCTTTCTTT
>TRBJ2-7|TRBD2|TRBV6-2/TRBV6-3|.
CASSRWLAGDEQYF
TGTGCCAGCAGTCGATGGCTAGCGGGAGACGAGCAGTACTTC
>TRBJ1-2|TRBD1|TRBV30|.
CAWRTGSGHGYTF
TGTGCCTGGAGGACAGGGAGCGGGCATGGCTACACCTTC
>TRBJ2-4|TRBD1|TRBV24-1|.
CATSDPPGQGQNKDIQYF
TGTGCCACCAGTGATCCCCCCGGACAGGGACAAAACAAGGACATTCAGTACTTC
>TRBJ1-2|TRBD1|TRBV24-1|few
CATSDPGTGSGGYTF
TGTGCCACCAGTGATCCTGGGACAGGGTCGGGGGGCTACACCTTC
>TRBJ1-2|TRBD1|TRBV5-1|.
CASSTGQGDYTF
TGCGCCAGCAGCACGGGACAGGGGGACTACACCTTC